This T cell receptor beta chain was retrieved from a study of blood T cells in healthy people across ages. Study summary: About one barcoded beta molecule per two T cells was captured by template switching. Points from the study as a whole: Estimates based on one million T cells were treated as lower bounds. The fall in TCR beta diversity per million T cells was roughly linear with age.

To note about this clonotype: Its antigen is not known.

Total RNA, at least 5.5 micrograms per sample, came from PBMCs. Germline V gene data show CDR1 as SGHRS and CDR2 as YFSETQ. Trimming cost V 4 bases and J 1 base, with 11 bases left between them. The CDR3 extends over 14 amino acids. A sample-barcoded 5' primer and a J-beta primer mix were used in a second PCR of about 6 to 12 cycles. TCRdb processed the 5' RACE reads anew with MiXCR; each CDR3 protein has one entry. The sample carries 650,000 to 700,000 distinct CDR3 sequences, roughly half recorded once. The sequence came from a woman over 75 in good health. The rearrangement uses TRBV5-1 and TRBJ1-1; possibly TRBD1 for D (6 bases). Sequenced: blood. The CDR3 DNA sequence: TGCGCCAGCAGCACTGGACAGACGAACACTGAAGCTTTCTTT. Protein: CASSTGQTNTEAFF.